Each of the 21 T cell receptor beta chains below was sequenced from the same sample in a study of CD8+CD57+ T cells in acquired aplastic anemia. Researchers used genomic DNA as the template to profile TCR beta VDJ and CDR3. TCRdb fed the reads into MiXCR, producing one record per CDR3 protein. This table holds 400,000 to 500,000 distinct CDR3 sequences, roughly 68% found once. Sequencing was done on a sample of sorted CD4+, CD8+, or CD8+CD57+ T cells (not recorded which) from PBMCs. Receptor source: a human donor in good health, serving as a control.

Details on this clonotype: One end of the junction varies from germline; a read error may be responsible. V usage is TRBV7-6 and J usage is TRBJ2-7; the match to TRBD2 covers 7 bases. Germline V gene data show CDR1 as SGHVS and CDR2 as FNYEAQ. The CDR3 consists of 14 residues. The CDR3: CASRPREGCLKHSF. CDR3 DNA: TGTGCCAGCAGACCGAGGGAGGGGTGTCTGAAGCATTCTTTC.

The chain couples TRBV7-9 to TRBJ1-2, with 10 bases fitting TRBD1. The CDR3 totals 14 residues. Germline lookup yields CDR1 SEHNR and CDR2 FQNEAQ (reference sequence). Trimming cost V 4 bases and J 8 bases; bases outside gene matches: 7. The CDR3: CASSYRDRGHGYTF. CDR3 sequence (DNA): TGTGCCAGCAGCTACCGGGACAGGGGACACGGCTACACCTTC.

The V gene is TRBV2, the J gene TRBJ1-4; D uncertain. The J call may be faulty, since TRBJ1-5 better matches the DNA end. Looked up from germline, CDR1 is SNHLY and CDR2 is FYNNEI. The CDR3 is made up of 14 amino acids. CDR3 sequence (DNA): TGTGCCAGCAGTGGACAACGCTTTAATCAACAACAGCATTTT. Its protein is CASSGQRFNQQQHF.

This chain connects TRBV11-2 to TRBJ1-6; D gene unclear. V was clipped by 1 base and J by 7 bases, with 17 bases between them. Germline CDR1 and CDR2: SGHAT and FQNNGV. The CDR3 covers 17 residues. CDR3 loop: CASSLVVQNPRNSPLHF. The CDR3 nucleotides are TGTGCCAGCAGCTTAGTAGTCCAGAATCCGAGGAATTCACCCCTCCACTTT.

The sample holds one count of this clonotype. Because the CDR3's place on the DNA is in doubt, the DNA is left out and the CDR3 is given as listed by TCRdb. The chain recombines TRBV7-3 with TRBJ1-2. The CDR3 numbers 14 amino acids, ends counted. Germline V gives CDR1 SGHTA, CDR2 FQGTGA. This CDR3 is CASSLEEPFGYTFF.

This chain uses TRBV20-1 with TRBJ1-1, with 9 bases aligning to TRBD1. The CDR3 runs 14 residues. Trimming took 3 bases from V and 6 from J; bases not matched to a gene: 8. The germline V gene encodes CDR1 DFQATT and CDR2 SNEGSKA (reference sequence). The CDR3 protein is CSASRDRVYAEAFF. CDR3 DNA sequence: TGCAGTGCTAGTCGGGACAGGGTGTACGCTGAAGCTTTCTTT.

The V and J genes are TRBV10-1 and TRBJ1-3; D possibly corresponds to TRBD1 (5 bases). The CDR3 is 15 amino acids. Germline V gives CDR1 WNHNN, CDR2 SYGVQD (reference sequence). Trimming removed 6 bases at V and 2 bases at J, with 14 bases between. The CDR3 region is CASREDKVPGNTIYF. As DNA, the CDR3 is TGCGCCAGCAGGGAGGACAAGGTCCCTGGAAACACCATATATTTT.

The chain employs TRBV20-1 and TRBJ2-5; D is possibly TRBD2 (7 bases). Germline V gene sequence: CDR1 DFQATT, CDR2 SNEGSKA (reference sequence). This CDR3 spans 16 amino acids. V lost 5 bases, J lost 5 bases, and 24 bases lay in between. The CDR3 region is CSALRGARGLGETQYF. In DNA, the CDR3 is TGCAGTGCTCTCCGGGGGGCAAGGGGCTTGGGGGAGACCCAGTACTTC.

Concerning this clonotype itself: Since no conserved phenylalanine or tryptophan closes the CDR3, a read error is the likely cause. The limits of the CDR3 on the DNA are not certain, so only TCRdb's listed CDR3 is given. The chain combines TRBV7-2 with TRBJ2-3; the tabulated D call, TRBD2, remains unverified against the DNA. CDR1 and CDR2 from the germline V gene are SGHTA and FQGNSA. Termini included, the CDR3 measures 12 amino acids. CDR3 protein: CASSLAWGALYV.

CDR3 coding DNA: TGTGCCAGCAGCCCATCCCGGAGGGACTGCTATGGGTACTTCTTC. Translating gives CASSPSRRDCYGYFF. The genes are TRBV7-4 and TRBJ2-1, with D perhaps TRBD2 (6 bases). Germline V gene lookup returns CDR1 SGHVT and CDR2 SQSDAQ. V was clipped by 5 bases and J by 16 bases, with 27 bases between them. The length of the CDR3 is 15 residues.

The chain links TRBV5-1 to TRBJ2-5; tentative D call: TRBD2 (6 bases). The CDR3 covers 15 residues. Germline V lookup: CDR1 SGHRS, CDR2 YFSETQ. Trimming took 4 bases from V and 4 from J, leaving 17 bases between them. CDR3 loop: CASSHLGTGRETQYF. CDR3 coding DNA: TGCGCCAGCAGCCATCTTGGGACCGGGAGAGAGACCCAGTACTTC.

The V call is TRBV9, the J call TRBJ2-7; 13 positions agree with TRBD2. From germline, CDR1 is SGDLS and CDR2 YYNGEE. Losses at the gene ends were 4 bases for V and 1 base for J; bases not matched to a gene: 14. The CDR3 is 19 residues long. In DNA form, the CDR3 reads TGTGCCAGCAGCCCAACGCGAGGACTAGCGGGGGCGGGGTCCTACGAGCAGTACTTC. Its protein product is CASSPTRGLAGAGSYEQYF.

The chain combines TRBV5-1 with TRBJ2-5; 9 nucleotides match TRBD2. The germline gives CDR1 SGHRS, CDR2 YFSETQ. V was clipped by 0 bases and J by 5 bases; unmatched bases: 5. The CDR3 extends over 15 amino acids. The CDR3 DNA reads TGCGCCAGCAGCTTGGCCGGTGGACTAGCGGAGACCCAGTACTTC. Its protein product is CASSLAGGLAETQYF.

The chain links TRBV11-2 to TRBJ2-5; D not certain. The CDR3 sequence is 14 residues long. Per the germline V gene, CDR1 is SGHAT and CDR2 is FQNNGV. Between the trimmed V and J ends, which lost 2 bases and 4 bases, there was a span of 11 bases. CDR3 region: CASSLSKSGETQYF. As DNA, the CDR3 is TGTGCCAGCAGCTTAAGTAAGTCGGGAGAGACCCAGTACTTC.

The rearrangement links TRBV19 to TRBJ1-6, with 7 bases aligning to TRBD1. After removal of 5 bases from V and 11 bases from J, the junction contained 12 bases not matched to a gene. Germline assignment: CDR1 LNHDA and CDR2 SQIVND (reference sequence). This CDR3 spans 15 amino acids. The CDR3 loop is CASSGQVVVNTPLHF. The CDR3 DNA reads as TGTGCCAGTAGTGGACAGGTGGTAGTGAATACACCCCTCCACTTT.

This clonotype was detected ten times or more. Here the CDR3 DNA reads TGTGCCAGCAGCTTTATGCGGACCGGGGAAAAACTGTTTTTT. Amino acid sequence: CASSFMRTGEKLFF. V usage is TRBV5-6 and J usage is TRBJ1-4; D not certain. CDR3 size: 14 residues. V dropped 2 bases and J dropped 8 bases, with 13 bases sitting between them. Germline CDR1 and CDR2: SGHDT and YYEEEE.

As concerns this clonotype: Since no conserved phenylalanine or tryptophan closes the CDR3, a read error is the likely cause. It is unclear where the CDR3 begins or ends on the DNA, so no DNA is shown, and the CDR3 is as TCRdb lists it. V usage is TRBV9 and J usage is TRBJ1-2; TRBD1, the D gene given by the table, was not confirmed from the DNA. The CDR3 sequence runs 12 residues, both termini included. Germline lookup yields CDR1 SGDLS and CDR2 YYNGEE. The CDR3 region is CASSVGQTTYDH.

The gene calls are TRBV20-1 and TRBJ1-2; D gene unclear. Germline-derived CDR1 and CDR2 are DFQATT and SNEGSKA (reference sequence). The CDR3 loop spans 11 amino acids. Trimming left V 5 bases short and J 14 bases short, with 18 bases between. CDR3 region: CSAGTGSSYTF. The CDR3 bases are TGCAGTGCTGGAACTGGGAGCTCCTATACCTTC.

Comment on this clonotype: Mismatch with germline at one junction end may stem from a read error. CDR3 sequence (DNA): TGTGCCAGCACCGTGGGGTTTAATTCTGCCCTCCACTTT. Translating gives CASTVGFNSALHF. The V call is TRBV5-1, the J call TRBJ1-6; no firm D call. This CDR3 has 13 amino acids. CDR1 and CDR2 from the germline V gene are SGHRS and YFSETQ. The whole variable domain, remainder taken from reference TRBV5-1 and TRBJ1-6, is KAGVTQTPRYLIKTRGQQVTLSCSPISGHRSVSWYQQTPGQGLQFLFEYFSETQRNKGNFPGRFSGRQFSNSRSEMNVSTLELGDSALYLCASTVGFNSALHFGNGTRLTVT.

The V gene is TRBV20-1, the J gene TRBJ2-5; D gene ambiguous. Looked up from germline, CDR1 is DFQATT and CDR2 is SNEGSKA (reference sequence). V was clipped by 6 bases and J by 9 bases, with 20 bases between them. There are 13 residues in the CDR3. The CDR3 DNA follows: TGCAGTGCCCCAACCCAGAGCGATGGCTCCCAGTACTTC. Protein: CSAPTQSDGSQYF.

This clonotype was recorded only once. A read error may produce the germline difference seen at one junction end. The chain links TRBV9 to TRBJ1-2; perhaps TRBD1 as D (6 bases). Germline V gene sequence: CDR1 SGDLS, CDR2 YYNGEE. The length of the CDR3 is 13 residues. The CDR3 spells CASIRGDEYGYNF. The CDR3 nucleotides read TGTGCCAGCATTAGGGGGGACGAGTATGGCTACAACTTC.